This T cell receptor (beta chain) is drawn from a study of OX40 agonist ivuxolimab in advanced cancers. V was shortened by 0 bases and J by 1 base, with 9 bases between the two germline ends. The CDR3 spans 14 residues. Germline CDR1 is SQVTM and CDR2 is ANQGSEA. The assay was immunoSEQ multiplex PCR, and TCRdb's table has in-frame clones only and misses some. The sample has around 80,000 clones; 70% to 90% are singletons. This clone appeared once. V and J are TRBV29-1 and TRBJ1-1, with unresolved D. The material was CD4+ or CD8+ T cells sorted from blood, obtained in a trial of the OX40 agonist ivuxolimab. This receptor was taken from an adult with an advanced solid tumor such as melanoma, head and neck, liver or kidney cancer. Written as DNA, the CDR3 is TGCAGCGTTGAAGACGCATCGGGGAACACTGAAGCTTTCTTT. Translated, it gives CSVEDASGNTEAFF.